The 25 T cell receptor beta chains below come from one sample, sequenced in a study of blood T cell repertoires in COVID-19. Generated by immunoSEQ multiplex PCR, the TCRdb table keeps only in-frame clones and is missing some. This repertoire shows roughly 68,000 clones, roughly four fifths found once; its top ten account for around 14%. The material sequenced was peripheral blood. The receptors come from a man aged 55 to 70 with COVID-19, enrolled during active disease.

V is TRBV18 and J is TRBJ2-5, with D possibly being TRBD1 (5 bases). V gave up 3 bases and J gave up 0 bases, with 8 bases separating them. There are 14 residues in the CDR3. Germline assignment: CDR1 KGHSH and CDR2 LQKENI. The CDR3 reads CASSPTADQETQYF. The CDR3 nucleotides read TGTGCCAGCTCACCGACAGCCGACCAAGAGACCCAGTACTTC.

The gene calls are TRBV20-1 and TRBJ1-2, with D unresolved. From germline, CDR1 is DFQATT and CDR2 SNEGSKA (reference sequence). The CDR3 is 8 residues long. In nucleotides, the CDR3 is TGCACCCCCGATGGCTACACCTTC. Protein sequence: CTPDGYTF.

The V and J genes are TRBV7-2 and TRBJ2-5; D is perhaps TRBD2 (7 bases). Germline V gene sequence: CDR1 SGHTA, CDR2 FQGNSA. The CDR3 has 15 residues. V lost 3 bases and J 2 bases, leaving 13 bases between the germline ends. Here the CDR3 DNA reads TGTGCCAGCAGCTTTGCTAGGGGGGGACAAGAGACCCAGTACTTC. Protein sequence: CASSFARGGQETQYF.

This clone was observed a few times. The chain has TRBV4-1 and TRBJ1-6; a possible D gene is TRBD1 (5 bases). V shed 8 bases and J shed 2 bases, with 16 bases lying between them. CDR1 and CDR2 (germline): MGHRA, YSYEKL. The CDR3 contains 16 residues. The CDR3 bases are TGCGCCAGCCGGCCAGGGCGCGGGACCTATAATTCACCCCTCCACTTT. Protein: CASRPGRGTYNSPLHF.

J is TRBJ2-2 and V is TRBV5-4; 10 positions agree with TRBD2. Germline loops: CDR1 SGHNT, CDR2 YYREEE (reference sequence). V lost 0 bases and J lost 5; bases outside the gene matches: 4. The CDR3 runs to 16 residues. The CDR3 DNA sequence: TGTGCCAGCAGCTTGGGGGCTAGCGGGGGAACCGGGGAGCTGTTTTTT. It is translated as CASSLGASGGTGELFF. Combining the CDR3 with reference TRBV5-4 and TRBJ2-2 gives the whole variable domain ETGVTQSPTHLIKTRGQQVTLRCSSQSGHNTVSWYQQALGQGPQFIFQYYREEENGRGNFPPRFSGLQFPNYSSELNVNALELDDSALYLCASSLGASGGTGELFFGEGSRLTVL.

This clone was found many times. The CDR3 sequence is CATSDSSEVGQRYGYTF. Written as DNA, the CDR3 is TGTGCCACCAGTGACTCATCCGAAGTGGGGCAGCGCTATGGCTACACCTTC. This rearrangement joins TRBV24-1 to TRBJ1-2; a weak D match, TRBD1 (5 bases). The CDR3 is made up of 17 amino acids. The V end was cut by 4 bases, the J end by 4 bases, with 21 bases between. Germline CDR1 is KGHDR and CDR2 is SFDVKD.

The chain is built from TRBV19 and TRBJ2-3; D is unclear. There are 13 residues in the CDR3. V was trimmed by 3 bases and J by 4 bases, leaving 8 bases between them. CDR1 is LNHDA and CDR2 is SQIVND in the germline V gene (reference sequence). The CDR3 bases are TGTGCCAGTAGTATGAGAATTGCAGATACGCAGTATTTT. Its translation: CASSMRIADTQYF.

V usage is TRBV5-1 and J usage is TRBJ2-1; 7 bases fit TRBD1. Germline-derived CDR1 and CDR2 are SGHRS and YFSETQ. V dropped 2 bases and J dropped 1; count of bases not matched to a gene: 3. The CDR3 loop spans 15 amino acids. CDR3 DNA sequence: TGCGCCAGCAGCTTCGGGGACAGTTCCTACAATGAGCAGTTCTTC. It encodes CASSFGDSSYNEQFF.

The chain has TRBV7-9 and TRBJ2-7; weak D call: TRBD2 (6 bases). From germline, CDR1 is SEHNR and CDR2 FQNEAQ (reference sequence). This CDR3 is built from 14 residues. Trimming took 5 bases from V and 9 from J, leaving 20 bases between them. The CDR3 nucleotides read TGTGCCAGCAGCCCCTCCGGCCGGGACTCGGGGCAGTACTTC. As protein: CASSPSGRDSGQYF.

The V gene is TRBV4-1, the J gene TRBJ2-5; 10 positions agree with TRBD1. Trimming removed 0 bases from V and 3 bases from J; junction bases left unmatched: 7. CDR3 size: 17 residues. Germline CDR1 reads MGHRA; CDR2 reads YSYEKL. CDR3 nucleotide sequence: TGCGCCAGCAGCCAAGATGGTATAGGGACAGGGGAAGAGACCCAGTACTTC. This codes for CASSQDGIGTGEETQYF.

A few counts support this clone. The chain recombines TRBV19 with TRBJ2-7; 10 bases are a match to TRBD1. The germline V gene encodes CDR1 LNHDA and CDR2 SQIVND (reference sequence). J gave up 4 bases and V 4 bases, and 1 base lay outside the gene matches. CDR3 length: 13 amino acids. The CDR3: CASSTGQGYEQYF. The CDR3 nucleotides read TGTGCCAGTAGTACGGGACAGGGGTACGAGCAGTACTTC.

The V gene is TRBV5-1, the J gene TRBJ2-1; 16 nucleotides align to TRBD2. The CDR3 loop spans 16 amino acids. CDR1 is SGHRS and CDR2 is YFSETQ in the germline V gene. The ends lost 4 bases at V and 8 bases at J; junction bases unmatched: 6. In DNA form, the CDR3 reads TGCGCCAGCAGCGCGGGACTAGCGGGAGGGCTGGATGAGCAGTTCTTC. This codes for CASSAGLAGGLDEQFF.

The genes are TRBV9 and TRBJ2-3, with TRBD1 matching 9 bases. V dropped 2 bases and J dropped 2; count of bases not matched to a gene: 6. The germline gives CDR1 SGDLS, CDR2 YYNGEE. The CDR3 runs 16 residues. CDR3 nucleotide sequence: TGTGCCAGCAGCGTCAGGACAGGGGACTACACAGATACGCAGTATTTT. Encoded protein: CASSVRTGDYTDTQYF.

CDR3 amino acids: CASSQDASWGTGDYTF. The CDR3, as DNA: TGTGCCAGCAGCCAAGATGCAAGCTGGGGGACAGGGGACTACACCTTC. This sequence joins TRBV3-1 (or the pseudogene TRBV3-2) and TRBJ1-2; the match to TRBD1 covers 10 bases. The J segment lost 10 bases and the V segment lost 0 bases, leaving 11 bases of the junction unmatched. The CDR3 sequence is 16 residues long. Germline values: CDR1 LGHDT, CDR2 YNNKEL (reference sequence).

The chain employs TRBV2 and TRBJ1-2, with 12 bases that match TRBD1. The CDR3 spans 13 residues. Germline V gene data show CDR1 as SNHLY and CDR2 as FYNNEI. V was pared by 8 bases and J by 7 bases, with 5 bases of the junction left unmatched. CDR3: CASGGDRGLGYTF. Here the CDR3 DNA reads TGTGCCAGCGGGGGGGACAGGGGGCTTGGCTACACCTTC.

The chain uses TRBV28 and TRBJ1-5; 7 bases align to TRBD1. The V gene end was trimmed by 4 bases and the J gene end by 6 bases; junction bases not matched to a gene: 6. Germline lookup yields CDR1 MDHEN and CDR2 SYDVKM. The CDR3 is made up of 14 amino acids. CDR3 in amino acids: CASSSPGGSQPQHF. CDR3 bases: TGTGCCAGCAGTTCCCCAGGGGGTTCTCAGCCCCAGCATTTT.

This sequence joins TRBV5-1 and TRBJ2-2; 9 bases match TRBD1. This CDR3 has 14 residues. The J segment lost 4 bases and the V segment lost 4 bases, leaving 2 bases of the junction unmatched. Germline V lookup: CDR1 SGHRS, CDR2 YFSETQ. The CDR3 nucleotides read TGCGCCAGCAGCCTGGGACAGGGCACCGGGGAGCTGTTTTTT. Its translation: CASSLGQGTGELFF.

CDR3 sequence (DNA): TGTGCCTGGATCAGCCTAGCGGGAGGGCGGACCTACAATGAGCAGTTCTTC. Protein: CAWISLAGGRTYNEQFF. The chain carries TRBV30 and TRBJ2-1; 12 bases agree with TRBD2. The ends lost 4 bases at V and 2 bases at J; junction bases unmatched: 9. The CDR3 extends over 17 amino acids. Germline loops: CDR1 GTSNPN, CDR2 SVGIG (reference sequence).

The chain employs TRBV9 and TRBJ2-1; 11 bases are shared with TRBD2. Germline values: CDR1 SGDLS, CDR2 YYNGEE. The CDR3 sequence is 17 residues long. The trim removed 1 base at V and 8 bases at J, leaving 11 bases unmatched. CDR3 protein: CASSVSLTSGSWYEQFF. The CDR3, as DNA: TGTGCCAGCAGCGTATCCTTAACTAGCGGGAGTTGGTATGAGCAGTTCTTC.

The V gene is TRBV11-2, the J gene TRBJ2-1, with 8 bases fitting TRBD1. Unmatched junction bases numbered 7, after V lost 5 bases and J lost 7 bases. The length of the CDR3 is 14 residues. Germline V gives CDR1 SGHAT, CDR2 FQNNGV. DNA of the CDR3: TGTGCCAGCAGCACCACTAGACAGGGGAATGAGCAGTTCTTC. Its translation is CASSTTRQGNEQFF.

The chain has TRBV5-3 and TRBJ2-5; TRBD2 agrees at 7 bases. TRBV5-3 is reported as an ORF; its role is uncertain. Trimming took 2 bases from V and 4 from J; bases not matched to a gene: 14. This CDR3 comprises 17 residues. The CDR3 bases are TGTGCCAGAAGCTTTCTCGCGGGAGAGGGCGGAGTAGAGACCCAGTACTTC. It yields the protein CARSFLAGEGGVETQYF.

This chain connects TRBV4-1 to TRBJ2-7; D may be TRBD1 (6 bases). The V end lost 2 bases, the J end lost 2 bases, and 10 bases lay between the germline ends. The CDR3 contains 14 residues. Germline V gives CDR1 MGHRA, CDR2 YSYEKL. The CDR3 here is CASSQPGHAYEQYF. The CDR3 bases are TGCGCCAGCAGCCAACCGGGACACGCCTACGAGCAGTACTTC.

This sequence joins TRBV2 and TRBJ2-7; D is perhaps TRBD2 (5 bases). V lost 6 bases to trimming and J lost 5 bases, with 17 bases between them. In germline, CDR1 is SNHLY, CDR2 FYNNEI. The CDR3 is 14 residues long. The CDR3 DNA reads TGTGCCAGCAGAACTTTGACTACCTCGGACGAGCAGTACTTC. It yields the protein CASRTLTTSDEQYF. The whole variable domain, filled in from reference TRBV2 and TRBJ2-7, reads EPEVTQTPSHQVTQMGQEVILRCVPISNHLYFYWYRQILGQKVEFLVSFYNNEISEKSEIFDDQFSVERPDGSNFTLKIRSTKLEDSAMYFCASRTLTTSDEQYFGPGTRLTVT.

The rearrangement uses TRBV7-3 and TRBJ2-1, with a weak D call TRBD1 (5 bases). Germline V gene sequence: CDR1 SGHTA, CDR2 FQGTGA. The CDR3 has 15 amino acids. V gave up 2 bases and J gave up 5 bases, with 13 bases separating them. This CDR3 is CASSLGGHLNNEQFF. CDR3 in DNA: TGTGCCAGCAGCTTAGGCGGACATCTCAACAATGAGCAGTTCTTC.

V is TRBV14 and J is TRBJ1-1; D may be TRBD1 (5 bases). V dropped 2 bases and J dropped 4 bases, with 11 bases sitting between them. The CDR3 is 14 residues long. Germline CDR1 SGHDN, CDR2 FVKESK. The CDR3: CASSQMTVFTEAFF. CDR3 coding DNA: TGTGCCAGCAGCCAAATGACAGTTTTCACTGAAGCTTTCTTT.